A selection of T cell receptor beta chains follows, all from one sample in a study of cytomegalovirus exposure and HLA in healthy donors. The method was immunoSEQ multiplex PCR; TCRdb's version includes in-frame clones alone and lacks a portion of them. The sample lists under 75,000 clones, more than 85% seen once, with approximately 6.8% in the top ten. Sequencing was performed on PBMCs. These receptors were taken from a woman younger than 35 in good health and CMV-seropositive. Both conserved end residues are part of each CDR3. Fields, in order: J gene, clone size, V gene, D gene, CDR3 protein, CDR3 DNA. A D gene is named only where the DNA matches it firmly. Clone size is given for some rows only: seen once, a few or many times, or a class if the clone is expanded.

>TRBJ2-3|NA|TRBV7-2|NA
CASSRGAGDTQYF
TGTGCCAGCAGCCGGGGGGCCGGGGATACGCAGTATTTT
>TRBJ1-5|NA|TRBV28|TRBD1
CASSPNRGQPQHF
TGTGCCAGCAGCCCCAACAGGGGTCAGCCCCAGCATTTT
>TRBJ1-4|NA|TRBV28|NA
CASSLGISGQREKLFF
TGTGCCAGCAGTTTAGGGATTTCTGGACAGAGAGAAAAACTGTTTTTT
>TRBJ2-7|once|TRBV7-2|NA
CASSFALGLQDEQYF
TGTGCCAGCAGTTTTGCGCTGGGCCTGCAGGACGAGCAGTACTTC
>TRBJ1-1|NA|TRBV5-1|TRBD1
CASSLGQGAEAFF
TGCGCCAGCAGCTTGGGACAGGGGGCTGAAGCTTTCTTT
>TRBJ2-1|NA|TRBV6-6|NA
CASSPGRERGYNEQFF
TGTGCCAGCAGCCCGGGGCGGGAGAGGGGGTACAATGAGCAGTTCTTC
>TRBJ2-7|NA|TRBV27|TRBD1
CASSARWTGGHEQYF
TGTGCCAGCAGTGCCCGGTGGACAGGGGGCCACGAGCAGTACTTC
>TRBJ1-1|NA|TRBV28|NA
CASSLVDREAFF
TGTGCCAGCAGTTTAGTTGACAGGGAAGCTTTCTTT
>TRBJ1-4|NA|TRBV4-3|NA
CASSQGAREKLFF
TGCGCCAGCAGCCAAGGGGCCCGGGAAAAACTGTTTTTT
>TRBJ2-2|NA|TRBV11-1|TRBD2
CASSPSGGLSTGELFF
TGTGCCAGCAGCCCGAGCGGGGGGCTTTCCACCGGGGAGCTGTTTTTT
>TRBJ1-1|NA|TRBV7-8|NA
CASSLAPLTGFGTEAFF
TGTGCCAGCAGCTTAGCTCCACTCACAGGGTTCGGGACTGAAGCTTTCTTT
>TRBJ2-1|NA|TRBV2|TRBD1
CASRGQSSYNEQFF
TGTGCCAGCAGGGGACAGTCTTCCTACAATGAGCAGTTCTTC
>TRBJ1-1|NA|TRBV30|NA
CAWSPYLVNTEAFF
TGTGCCTGGAGCCCGTACTTAGTAAACACTGAAGCTTTCTTT
>TRBJ2-5|NA|TRBV7-8|TRBD2
CASSLSRLAETQYF
TGTGCCAGCAGCCTGAGCCGACTAGCAGAGACCCAGTACTTC
>TRBJ1-1|NA|TRBV11-2|TRBD1
CASSSLKGANTEAFF
TGTGCCAGCAGCTCTCTGAAGGGGGCGAACACTGAAGCTTTCTTT
>TRBJ1-5|NA|TRBV15|NA
CATSRDGGREPQHF
TGTGCCACCAGCAGAGACGGGGGACGGGAGCCCCAGCATTTT
>TRBJ1-2|NA|TRBV6-5|TRBD1
CASSTGGANYGYTF
TGTGCCAGCAGTACAGGGGGCGCTAACTATGGCTACACCTTC
>TRBJ1-5|NA|TRBV7-6|NA
CASSLEGPASNQPQHF
TGTGCCAGCAGCTTAGAGGGGCCGGCAAGCAATCAGCCCCAGCATTTT
>TRBJ1-1|NA|TRBV2|NA
CASSVGREVTEAFF
TGTGCCAGCAGTGTCGGCAGGGAGGTCACTGAAGCTTTCTTT
>TRBJ1-1|NA|TRBV19|NA
CASKGTSTWNTEAFF
TGTGCCAGTAAGGGGACATCAACCTGGAACACTGAAGCTTTCTTT
>TRBJ2-7|NA|TRBV28|TRBD1
CASRQPGQGSYEQYF
TGTGCCAGCAGGCAACCGGGACAGGGGTCCTACGAGCAGTACTTC
>TRBJ1-5|NA|TRBV27|NA
CASSVVLNQPQHF
TGTGCCAGCAGTGTGGTACTCAATCAGCCCCAGCATTTT
>TRBJ2-1|NA|TRBV6-1|TRBD2
CASSAIGSGRYNEQFF
TGTGCCAGCAGTGCCATAGGGAGCGGGAGATATAATGAGCAGTTCTTC
>TRBJ2-1|NA|TRBV5-1|TRBD2
CASSGTGTSGVNEQFF
TGCGCCAGCAGCGGTACCGGGACTAGCGGCGTCAATGAGCAGTTCTTC
>TRBJ2-6|NA|TRBV28|TRBD1
CASSQQGSGANVLTF
TGTGCCAGCAGTCAACAGGGGTCGGGGGCCAACGTCCTGACTTTC
>TRBJ2-1|NA|TRBV27|NA
CASSRGNNEQFF
TGTGCCAGCAGTCGCGGGAACAATGAGCAGTTCTTC
>TRBJ2-7|NA|TRBV29-1|NA
CSVVSGSYEQYF
TGCAGCGTTGTGTCAGGCTCCTACGAGCAGTACTTC
>TRBJ1-2|NA|TRBV19|NA
CASSPAASYGYTF
TGTGCCAGTAGTCCCGCCGCCAGCTATGGCTACACCTTC
>TRBJ2-5|NA|TRBV7-9|NA
CASSLYRQDPETQYF
TGTGCCAGCAGCTTATATAGACAGGACCCGGAGACCCAGTACTTC
>TRBJ1-1|NA|TRBV25-1|TRBD1
CASSDQAGQPNTEAFF
TGTGCCAGCAGTGATCAGGCGGGACAGCCGAACACTGAAGCTTTCTTT
>TRBJ2-7|NA|TRBV6-5|NA
CASRDEAYEQYF
TGTGCCAGCAGAGACGAGGCCTACGAGCAGTACTTC
>TRBJ2-5|NA|TRBV5-3|NA
CARSARQAVAQYF
TGTGCCAGAAGCGCAAGACAGGCCGTGGCACAGTACTTC
>TRBJ1-5|NA|TRBV19|TRBD1
CASSAGQFNQPQHF
TGTGCCAGTAGTGCGGGACAGTTCAATCAGCCCCAGCATTTT
>TRBJ2-7|NA|TRBV7-2|NA
CASSLVGQSTGYEQYF
TGTGCCAGCAGCTTAGTTGGGCAGTCCACGGGGTACGAGCAGTACTTC
>TRBJ1-3|NA|TRBV6-1|NA
CASKEQGDGNTIYF
TGTGCCAGCAAAGAACAGGGAGATGGAAACACCATATATTTT
>TRBJ1-4|NA|TRBV14|NA
CASSQGFPRSDEKLFF
TGTGCCAGCAGCCAAGGGTTTCCGAGGAGCGATGAAAAACTGTTTTTT
>TRBJ2-7|once|TRBV7-6|NA
CASSLRASEAYEQYF
TGTGCCAGCAGCTTAAGGGCTAGCGAGGCCTACGAGCAGTACTTC
>TRBJ1-3|NA|TRBV6-1|TRBD1
CASSVGQGVYTIYF
TGTGCCAGCAGTGTTGGACAGGGTGTTTACACCATATATTTT
>TRBJ1-1|NA|TRBV2|NA
CASKGQQNTEAFF
TGTGCCAGCAAAGGACAACAGAACACTGAAGCTTTCTTT
>TRBJ2-5|NA|TRBV5-4|TRBD2
CASSLGLAGVWGEETQYF
TGTGCCAGCAGCTTGGGACTAGCGGGAGTATGGGGCGAAGAGACCCAGTACTTC
>TRBJ2-1|NA|TRBV15|TRBD1
CATSKPGTGSVNEQFF
TGTGCCACCAGCAAGCCCGGGACAGGGTCTGTCAATGAGCAGTTCTTC
>TRBJ1-1|NA|TRBV19|TRBD1
CASTWTGLSTEAFF
TGTGCCAGTACCTGGACAGGGCTTTCCACTGAAGCTTTCTTT
>TRBJ2-7|NA|TRBV7-9|TRBD2
CASSLALAGGFEQYF
TGTGCCAGCAGCTTAGCACTAGCGGGGGGTTTTGAGCAGTACTTC
>TRBJ1-3|NA|TRBV5-1|NA
CASSERTSSGNTIYF
TGCGCCAGCAGCGAGCGGACGAGCTCTGGAAACACCATATATTTT
>TRBJ1-2|once|TRBV11-2|NA
CASSSGGNYGYTF
TGTGCCAGCAGCTCAGGCGGGAACTATGGCTACACCTTC
>TRBJ2-1|NA|TRBV2|TRBD2
CASSEELAGVYGEQFF
TGTGCCAGCAGTGAAGAGCTAGCGGGAGTATACGGTGAGCAGTTCTTC
>TRBJ1-1|NA|TRBV2|TRBD1
CASRDRVLYTEAFF
TGTGCCAGCAGAGACAGGGTCCTATACACTGAAGCTTTCTTT
>TRBJ1-2|NA|TRBV5-4|NA
CASSGGRNYGYTF
TGTGCCAGCTCCGGCGGGCGGAATTATGGCTACACCTTC
>TRBJ2-3|NA|TRBV15|NA
CATSRDLRDGTDTQYF
TGTGCCACCAGCAGAGATCTAAGAGATGGCACAGATACGCAGTATTTT
>TRBJ1-1|NA|TRBV6-6|NA
CASSPHRATEAFF
TGTGCCAGCAGCCCACACAGGGCCACTGAAGCTTTCTTT
>TRBJ2-1|NA|TRBV30|NA
CAWSVSGYEQFF
TGTGCCTGGAGTGTAAGCGGATATGAGCAGTTCTTC
>TRBJ2-4|NA|TRBV7-6|NA
CASSLGVGANRNIQYF
TGTGCCAGCAGCTTAGGGGTGGGAGCTAATAGGAACATTCAGTACTTC
>TRBJ1-3|NA|TRBV2|NA
CASSVDSYSGNTIYF
TGTGCCAGCTCGGTGGACAGTTACTCTGGAAACACCATATATTTT